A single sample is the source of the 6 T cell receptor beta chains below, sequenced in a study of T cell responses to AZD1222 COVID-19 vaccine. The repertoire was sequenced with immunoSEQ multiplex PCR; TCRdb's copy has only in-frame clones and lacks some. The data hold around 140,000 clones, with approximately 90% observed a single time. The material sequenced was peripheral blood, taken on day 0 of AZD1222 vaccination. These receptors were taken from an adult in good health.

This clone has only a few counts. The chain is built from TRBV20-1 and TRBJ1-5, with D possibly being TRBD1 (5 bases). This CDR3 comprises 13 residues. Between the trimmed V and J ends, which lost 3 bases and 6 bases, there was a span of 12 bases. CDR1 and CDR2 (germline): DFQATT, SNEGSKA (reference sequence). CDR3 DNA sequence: TGCAGTGCTAGTCACAGGTCCGCTCAGCCCCAGCATTTT. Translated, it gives CSASHRSAQPQHF.

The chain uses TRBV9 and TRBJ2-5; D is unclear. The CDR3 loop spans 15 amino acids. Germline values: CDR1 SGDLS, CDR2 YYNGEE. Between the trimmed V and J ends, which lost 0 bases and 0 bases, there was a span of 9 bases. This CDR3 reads CASSVGSAYQETQYF. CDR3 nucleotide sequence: TGTGCCAGCAGCGTAGGTTCGGCGTACCAAGAGACCCAGTACTTC.

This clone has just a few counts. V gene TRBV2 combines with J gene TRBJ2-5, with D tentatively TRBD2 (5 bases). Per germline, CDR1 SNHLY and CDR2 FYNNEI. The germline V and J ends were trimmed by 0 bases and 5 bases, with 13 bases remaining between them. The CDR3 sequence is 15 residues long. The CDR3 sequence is CASSEAAGRGETQYF. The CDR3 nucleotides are TGTGCCAGCAGTGAAGCCGCAGGTCGAGGGGAGACCCAGTACTTC.

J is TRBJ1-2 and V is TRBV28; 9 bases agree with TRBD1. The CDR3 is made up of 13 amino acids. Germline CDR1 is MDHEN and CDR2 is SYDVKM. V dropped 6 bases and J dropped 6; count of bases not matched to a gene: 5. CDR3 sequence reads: CASSLGTGNGYTF. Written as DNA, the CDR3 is TGTGCCAGCAGCCTAGGGACAGGGAATGGCTACACCTTC.

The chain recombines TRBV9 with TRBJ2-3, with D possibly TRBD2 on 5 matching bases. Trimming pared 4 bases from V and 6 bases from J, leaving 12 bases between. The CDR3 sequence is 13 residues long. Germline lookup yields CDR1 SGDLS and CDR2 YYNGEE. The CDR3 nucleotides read TGTGCCAGCAGCCCCCCGAGGAGGGATACGCAGTATTTT. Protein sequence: CASSPPRRDTQYF.

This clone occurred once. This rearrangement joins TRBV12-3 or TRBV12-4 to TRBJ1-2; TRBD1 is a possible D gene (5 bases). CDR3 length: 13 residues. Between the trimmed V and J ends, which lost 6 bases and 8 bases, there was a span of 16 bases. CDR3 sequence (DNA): TGTGCCAGCAGACGGGACCGCTATCGGGGCTACACCTTC. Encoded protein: CASRRDRYRGYTF.